The present TCR beta chain was sequenced within a study of technical replicates of blood from a handful of donors. This table comes from immunoSEQ multiplex PCR, and its TCRdb copy is limited to in-frame clones, with some not included. The table shows about 83,000 clones, with just under 95% occurring only once. Trimming cost V 0 bases and J 9 bases, with 17 bases left between them. The CDR3 runs to 15 residues. The V gene's germline CDR1 is MRHNA and CDR2 SNTAGT. The TCR was taken from a human donor in good health. The chain joins TRBV6-4 to TRBJ1-1; no clear D gene. Material for sequencing was T cells isolated from PBMCs. CDR3 nucleotides: TGTGCCAGCAGTGACTCGATAACGGGGAGGAGAAAAGCTTTCTTT. Translation gives CASSDSITGRRKAFF.